The 21 T cell receptor beta chains given below trace back to one sample, sequenced in a study of blood T cell repertoires in COVID-19 (dated by TCRdb to about 2020). The protocol used for the library was the immunoSEQ multiplex PCR assay. TCRdb carries this immuneACCESS record with in-frame sequences only. Its versions omit some clonotypes, under half of them owing to an unresolved V gene in the studies checked, with the rest unexplained. This sample lists 150,000 to 200,000 clones; about 87% were detected once. Approximately 12% of the sample is taken by the ten largest. Sequenced input: peripheral blood. These receptor sequences come from a woman between 65 and 79 years old with COVID-19, enrolled during active disease.

For this clone: Distinct nucleotide sequences in the sample also encode this CDR3. Here the CDR3 DNA reads TGCAGCGTTGAAGGACAGTTGAACACTGAAGCTTTCTTT. Translated: CSVEGQLNTEAFF. The chain employs TRBV29-1 and TRBJ1-1; D is perhaps TRBD1 (5 bases). Germline assignment: CDR1 SQVTM and CDR2 ANQGSEA. This CDR3 has 13 residues. Trimming pared 1 base from V and 0 bases from J, leaving 6 bases between.

The V call is TRBV11-3, the J call TRBJ2-7, with TRBD1 as a possible D gene (5 bases). Germline V CDR1 and CDR2: SGHNT, YENEEA. The CDR3 totals 14 residues. The V gene lost 5 bases and the J gene lost 3 bases, with 14 bases spanning the gap. CDR3 nucleotide sequence: TGTGCCAGCAGCCCCGGACATCCCGTCTACGAGCAGTACTTC. This translates into CASSPGHPVYEQYF.

The chain uses TRBV19 and TRBJ2-7; 12 bases are a match to TRBD2. CDR1 and CDR2 (germline): LNHDA, SQIVND (reference sequence). The CDR3 is 17 residues long. Trimming removed 6 bases from V and 7 bases from J; junction bases left unmatched: 16. The chain's CDR3 is CASSPTSGRTNAREQYF. The CDR3, as DNA: TGTGCCAGTAGCCCAACTAGCGGGAGGACAAACGCGAGGGAGCAGTACTTC.

The chain uses TRBV5-6 and TRBJ2-3, with D tentatively TRBD2 (5 bases). The CDR3 runs to 13 residues. Germline CDR1 SGHDT, CDR2 YYEEEE. V lost 2 bases to trimming and J lost 8 bases, with 12 bases between them. The CDR3 sequence: CASSLGAAGTQYF. In DNA form, the CDR3 reads TGTGCCAGCAGCTTAGGAGCGGCGGGTACGCAGTATTTT. The variable domain in full, with the rest retrieved from reference TRBV5-6 and TRBJ2-3, is DAGVTQSPTHLIKTRGQQVTLRCSPKSGHDTVSWYQQALGQGPQFIFQYYEEEERQRGNFPDRFSGHQFPNYSSELNVNALLLGDSALYLCASSLGAAGTQYFGPGTRLTVL.

This clone was seen a few times. The chain recombines TRBV24-1 with TRBJ2-1; 10 bases fit TRBD1. Germline values: CDR1 KGHDR, CDR2 SFDVKD. The CDR3 is 13 residues long. Trimming removed 12 bases from V and 5 bases from J; junction bases left unmatched: 6. CDR3 in amino acids: CASGTGANNEQFF. In nucleotides, the CDR3 is TGTGCCTCCGGGACAGGGGCGAACAATGAGCAGTTCTTC.

The rearrangement links TRBV6-2 or TRBV6-3 to TRBJ2-7; 11 positions match TRBD2. CDR3 length: 18 residues. Germline assignment: CDR1 MNHEY and CDR2 SVGEGT. The J segment lost 4 bases and the V segment lost 2 bases, leaving 13 bases of the junction unmatched. The CDR3 nucleotides are TGTGCCAGCAGTTACGTGGTAGCGGGAGGGCCATCTCGTTACGAGCAGTACTTC. This gives the protein CASSYVVAGGPSRYEQYF.

The CDR3 sequence: CASSIGGAAEAFF. CDR3 nucleotide sequence: TGTGCCAGCAGTATTGGTGGGGCGGCTGAAGCTTTCTTT. This chain joins TRBV12-3 or TRBV12-4 and TRBJ1-1, with D perhaps matching TRBD1 (5 bases). The CDR3 is 13 residues long. With 5 bases removed from V and 6 bases from J, the gap between germline ends came to 13 bases.

The rearrangement links TRBV6-5 to TRBJ2-7; 14 bases agree with TRBD2. Germline V gene sequence: CDR1 MNHEY, CDR2 SVGAGI. This CDR3 contains 15 residues. V lost 6 bases and J lost 4; bases outside the gene matches: 5. The DNA for the CDR3 is TGTGCCAGCAGACTGACTAGCGGGAGGGCGTACGAGCAGTACTTC. Its translation is CASRLTSGRAYEQYF.

The chain employs TRBV12-3 or TRBV12-4 and TRBJ2-2, with 9 positions matching TRBD2. Unmatched junction bases numbered 1, after V lost 11 bases and J lost 0 bases. The CDR3 runs 13 residues. DNA for the CDR3: TGTGCCGCGGGAGGGGCGAACACCGGGGAGCTGTTTTTT. Its translation: CAAGGANTGELFF.

The V and J genes are TRBV6-2 or TRBV6-3 and TRBJ2-1; 9 positions agree with TRBD1. This CDR3 region has 16 residues. The germline gives CDR1 MNHEY, CDR2 SVGEGT. Trimming took 1 base from V and 3 from J; bases not matched to a gene: 4. The CDR3 loop is CASSYWGQGGYNEQFF. Written as DNA, the CDR3 is TGTGCCAGCAGTTACTGGGGACAGGGTGGCTACAATGAGCAGTTCTTC.

The chain combines TRBV28 with TRBJ1-5, with D maybe TRBD1 (5 bases). The germline V and J ends were trimmed by 7 bases and 1 base, with 14 bases remaining between them. Per the germline V gene, CDR1 is MDHEN and CDR2 is SYDVKM. This CDR3 is 15 amino acids long. The CDR3 here is CASTPSRTSNQPQHF. Written as DNA, the CDR3 is TGTGCCAGCACCCCGTCCAGGACAAGCAATCAGCCCCAGCATTTT.

The rearrangement joins TRBV2 to TRBJ1-2, with TRBD1 identical over 9 bases. The germline CDR1 and CDR2 sequences are SNHLY and FYNNEI. J gave up 6 bases and V 6 bases, and 8 bases lay outside the gene matches. The CDR3 is 14 amino acids. CDR3 protein: CASRGPGTGNGYTF. DNA of the CDR3: TGTGCCAGCAGGGGTCCCGGGACAGGGAATGGCTACACCTTC.

The CDR3 nucleotides read TGTGCCAGCAGTTCGATGGACAGCCAAGAGACCCAGTACTTC. This codes for CASSSMDSQETQYF. This chain links TRBV27 with TRBJ2-5; D perhaps matches TRBD1 (6 bases). Germline lookup yields CDR1 MNHEY and CDR2 SMNVEV (reference sequence). V was cut by 4 bases and J by 1 base, with 10 bases left in between. This CDR3 is built from 14 residues.

This chain links TRBV7-2 with TRBJ1-5, with 7 positions matching TRBD1. CDR1 is SGHTA, CDR2 FQGNSA, per germline. The CDR3 consists of 15 residues. V was pared by 5 bases and J by 1 base, with 5 bases of the junction left unmatched. CDR3 protein: CASSPPGGSNQPQHF. In nucleotides, the CDR3 is TGTGCCAGCAGCCCCCCAGGGGGGAGCAATCAGCCCCAGCATTTT. Using reference TRBV7-2 and TRBJ1-5 for the parts outside the CDR3, the full variable domain is GAGVSQSPSNKVTEKGKDVELRCDPISGHTALYWYRQSLGQGLEFLIYFQGNSAPDKSGLPSDRFSAERTGGSVSTLTIQRTQQEDSAVYLCASSPPGGSNQPQHFGDGTRLSIL.

The CDR3 loop is CASRLQEWTEAFF. CDR3 in DNA: TGTGCCAGCAGGCTACAGGAGTGGACTGAAGCTTTCTTT. This chain uses TRBV12-3 or TRBV12-4 with TRBJ1-1, with a weak D call TRBD1 (5 bases). Trimming left V 6 bases short and J 5 bases short, with 13 bases between. The CDR3 is 13 residues long.

About this clone: This CDR3 is also generated by other DNA sequences in the sample. The chain is built from TRBV5-4 and TRBJ1-2; TRBD1 aligns across 8 bases. With V trimmed by 5 bases and J by 6 bases, 6 bases remained unmatched. The CDR3 sequence is 13 residues long. The germline gives CDR1 SGHNT, CDR2 YYREEE (reference sequence). As DNA, the CDR3 is TGTGCCAGCAGTTTAGACAGGGGCGATGGCTACACCTTC. Translation: CASSLDRGDGYTF.

The V call is TRBV5-1, the J call TRBJ2-5, with 13 bases that match TRBD2. CDR1 is SGHRS, CDR2 YFSETQ, per germline. V gave up 5 bases and J gave up 1 base; unmatched junction bases: 8. This CDR3 is 17 amino acids long. The CDR3 DNA follows: TGCGCCAGCAGTTCGGGACTAGCGGGAAACATCCAAGAGACCCAGTACTTC. Translated, it gives CASSSGLAGNIQETQYF.

The chain joins TRBV5-1 to TRBJ2-2; D not certain. Trimming removed 4 bases at V and 0 bases at J, with 13 bases between. The CDR3 covers 16 residues. In germline, CDR1 is SGHRS, CDR2 YFSETQ. As DNA, the CDR3 is TGCGCCAGCAGCCCACCGACACCTGCGAACACCGGGGAGCTGTTTTTT. It is translated as CASSPPTPANTGELFF.

The V gene is TRBV6-1, the J gene TRBJ2-1; perhaps TRBD2 as D (6 bases). Per germline, CDR1 MNHNS and CDR2 SASEGT. V was cut by 0 bases and J by 3 bases, with 6 bases left in between. The length of the CDR3 is 14 residues. The CDR3 spells CASSEAGGYNEQFF. The CDR3, as DNA: TGTGCCAGCAGTGAAGCGGGAGGCTACAATGAGCAGTTCTTC.

V gene TRBV18 combines with J gene TRBJ2-7; no clear D gene. V gave up 6 bases and J gave up 5 bases, with 11 bases separating them. CDR3 length equals 12 residues. Germline CDR1 KGHSH, CDR2 LQKENI. The CDR3 spells CASSLQVNEQYF. The CDR3 DNA sequence: TGTGCCAGCTCCCTGCAGGTCAACGAGCAGTACTTC. Full variable domain (rest looked up from reference TRBV18 and TRBJ2-7): NAGVMQNPRHLVRRRGQEARLRCSPMKGHSHVYWYRQLPEEGLKFMVYLQKENIIDESGMPKERFSAEFPKEGPSILRIQQVVRGDSAAYFCASSLQVNEQYFGPGTRLTVT.

This chain uses TRBV19 with TRBJ2-5; a possible D gene is TRBD2 (5 bases). Germline-derived CDR1 and CDR2 are LNHDA and SQIVND (reference sequence). This CDR3 comprises 14 residues. Trimming shortened V by 3 bases and J by 1 base, and 9 bases separated the two germline ends. CDR3 sequence reads: CASSIGGLQETQYF. CDR3 nucleotides: TGTGCCAGTAGTATTGGCGGACTCCAAGAGACCCAGTACTTC. Complete variable domain (other parts from reference TRBV19 and TRBJ2-5): DGGITQSPKYLFRKEGQNVTLSCEQNLNHDAMYWYRQDPGQGLRLIYYSQIVNDFQKGDIAEGYSVSREKKESFPLTVTSAQKNPTAFYLCASSIGGLQETQYFGPGTRLLVL.